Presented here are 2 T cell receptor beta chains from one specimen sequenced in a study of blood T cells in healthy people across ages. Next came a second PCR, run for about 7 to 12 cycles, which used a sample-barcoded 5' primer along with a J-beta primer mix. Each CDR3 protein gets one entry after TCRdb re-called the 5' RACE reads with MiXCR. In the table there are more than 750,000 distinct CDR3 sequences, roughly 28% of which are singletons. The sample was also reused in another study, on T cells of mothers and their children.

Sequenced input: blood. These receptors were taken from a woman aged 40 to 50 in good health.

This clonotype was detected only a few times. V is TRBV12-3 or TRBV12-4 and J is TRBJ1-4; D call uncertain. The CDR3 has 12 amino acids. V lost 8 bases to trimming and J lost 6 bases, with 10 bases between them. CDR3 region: CASHHGDEKLFF. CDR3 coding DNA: TGTGCCAGCCACCACGGGGATGAAAAACTGTTTTTT.

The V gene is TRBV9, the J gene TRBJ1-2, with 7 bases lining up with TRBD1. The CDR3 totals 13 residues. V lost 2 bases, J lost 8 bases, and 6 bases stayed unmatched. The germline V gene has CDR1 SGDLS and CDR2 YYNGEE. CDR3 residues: CASSVRQGGGYTF. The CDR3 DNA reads TGTGCCAGCAGCGTTAGACAGGGAGGAGGCTACACCTTC.